This TCR beta chain was documented in a study of cytomegalovirus exposure and HLA in healthy donors (dated by TCRdb to 2016 to 2017). In the study overall: According to a later analysis, the 100 to 150 validation repertoires were produced on the same platform as the 600 to 850 repertoires of the first cohort. The aim of the study was to test whether cataloging public T cell receptors could identify signatures of past pathogen exposure. In addition to the first cohort of 650 to 800 subjects, a separate validation cohort of 130 or so different subjects was used. High-throughput TCR immunosequencing, statistical association of individual TCRs with disease status, and machine learning were combined to predict cytomegalovirus infection status.

The donors belonged to the validation cohort of over a hundred subjects, which was separate from the roughly 670-subject first cohort. The study at large found these results: The classifier was reported to diagnose cytomegalovirus status with high specificity and sensitivity in both the original cohort and the validation cohort. Of the cluster scores, roughly 95% were above 0 in a later analysis, which found that TCRs clustered in the first cohort also tended to co-occur in the roughly 130 validation repertoires. In the study, about 150 TCR beta chains were listed as associated with cytomegalovirus. A few of the identified cytomegalovirus-associated TCR beta chains were confirmed in vitro to be specific for cytomegalovirus antigens. According to the authors, the approach could potentially be generalized to other disease states and immunological phenotypes. Most TCR sequences were seen in very few donors, while some public TCRs were found in many individuals. All 120 repertoires were used to score co-occurrence in the validation cohort in a later analysis, because that analysis had no HLA typing for the cohort.

Concerning this clone itself: Its specific antigen is unknown. Nothing much larger sits one base from this clone, and base qualities are not available.

The method was the immunoSEQ multiplex PCR assay. Turning to the authors' computational methods: A statistical classification framework was built to diagnose cytomegalovirus status from the catalog of TCR beta chain sequences. Imported from immuneACCESS, the table was reduced by TCRdb to in-frame sequences with V and J called. These copies leave out some clones; in studies compared against another copy, an unresolved V gene accounts for under half, and the cause of the remainder is not known. Clone size and V and J calls were adopted from that table, with D and trimming inferred from the DNA. This sample holds some 250,000 clones; about 90% were observed only once. The ten largest clones capture roughly 3% of the sample. V gives up 7 bases and J gives up 4 bases, and the segment between their germline ends measures 12 bases. Measured from the cysteine to the phenylalanine, the CDR3 is 13 residues long. Of the read, only the CDR3 DNA is kept; its 39 bases are in frame from base 1. CDR1 and CDR2 are read off the germline V gene as SGHRS and YFSETQ.

The receptor was derived from a woman aged 25 to 39 in good health and CMV-seronegative. Sequencing used PBMCs. The V and J genes are TRBV5-1 and TRBJ1-3, and the D gene may be TRBD1, 6 bases matching. Read as DNA, the sequence is TGCGCCAGCCGATCGACAGGAGGAAACACCATATATTTT. Its protein product is CASRSTGGNTIYF.